This TCR beta chain originates from a study of CD8 T cells in Susac syndrome. Study-level points and caveats: The study's TCR sequencing and HLA analysis covered a relatively small number of individuals, and the study acknowledged this.

The CDR3 runs 13 residues. Trimming pared 0 bases from V and 8 bases from J, leaving 13 bases between. The germline V gene encodes CDR1 DFQATT and CDR2 SNEGSKA (reference sequence). RNA amounts of roughly 0.45 to 1 ug underwent reverse transcription with random hexamers. An immunoSEQ multiplex PCR generated amplified TCR beta CDR3 products spanning 54 Vbeta and 13 Jbeta. TCRdb re-called the immunoSEQ multiplex PCR reads with MiXCR, one entry per CDR3 protein. The sample lists about 200,000 distinct CDR3 sequences; over 85% were seen once. Concerning this clonotype itself: Its antigen remains unknown.

While CD8+ and CD4+ T cells were isolated negatively, TEMRA cells were enriched by FACS. The sequencing sample was made of CD4+ T cells from PBMCs. This receptor was taken from a human donor in good health. This chain connects TRBV20-1 to TRBJ1-2; no clear D. Here the CDR3 DNA reads TGCAGTGCTAGAGATTGGGGAGAAATGGGCTACACCTTC. Translated: CSARDWGEMGYTF.